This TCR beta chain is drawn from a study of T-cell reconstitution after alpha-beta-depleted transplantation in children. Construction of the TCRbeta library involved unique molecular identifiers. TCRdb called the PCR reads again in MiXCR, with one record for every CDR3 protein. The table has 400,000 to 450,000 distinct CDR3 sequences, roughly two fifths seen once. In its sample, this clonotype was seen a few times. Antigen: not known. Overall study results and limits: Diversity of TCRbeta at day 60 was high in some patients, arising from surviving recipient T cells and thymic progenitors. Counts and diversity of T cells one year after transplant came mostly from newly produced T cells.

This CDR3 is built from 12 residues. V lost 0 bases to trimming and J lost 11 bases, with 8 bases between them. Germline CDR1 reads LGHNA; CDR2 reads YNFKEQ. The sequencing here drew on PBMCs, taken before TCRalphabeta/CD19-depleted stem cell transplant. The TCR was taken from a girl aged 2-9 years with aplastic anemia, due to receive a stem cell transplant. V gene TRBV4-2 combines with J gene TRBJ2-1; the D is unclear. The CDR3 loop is CASSQESGKQFF. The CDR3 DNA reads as TGTGCCAGCAGCCAAGAGTCTGGGAAGCAGTTCTTC.